The clone carrying this T cell receptor (beta chain) was observed once. These data come from a study of blood T cell repertoires in COVID-19. Study-wide context: Some COVID-19 samples were acute and others convalescent; all came from the United States, Italy and Spain. T cells, B-cell-depleted T cells, or PBMCs supplied cDNA or gDNA.

In the original analysis: Reference gene primer amplification yielded estimated nucleated cell counts. Libraries were prepared by immunoSEQ multiplex PCR; TCRdb keeps only in-frame clonotypes and omits some of them. V, J and clone size derive from that table, while D and trimming were established from the DNA sequence. The sample consists of 160,000 or so clones, roughly 90% of them appearing once. The germline gives CDR1 SNHLY, CDR2 FYNNEI. V dropped 6 bases and J dropped 0; count of bases not matched to a gene: 9. The CDR3 totals 17 residues. The chain recombines TRBV2 with TRBJ2-1; 9 nucleotides agree with TRBD1. The receptor was isolated from a man aged 60 to 75 with active or convalescent COVID-19. The sample consisted of peripheral blood. The CDR3 region is CASSDRDRVFSYNEQFF. The CDR3 nucleotides are TGTGCCAGCAGCGACCGGGACAGGGTTTTCTCCTACAATGAGCAGTTCTTC. The whole variable domain, remainder taken from reference TRBV2 and TRBJ2-1, is EPEVTQTPSHQVTQMGQEVILRCVPISNHLYFYWYRQILGQKVEFLVSFYNNEISEKSEIFDDQFSVERPDGSNFTLKIRSTKLEDSAMYFCASSDRDRVFSYNEQFFGPGTRLTVL.